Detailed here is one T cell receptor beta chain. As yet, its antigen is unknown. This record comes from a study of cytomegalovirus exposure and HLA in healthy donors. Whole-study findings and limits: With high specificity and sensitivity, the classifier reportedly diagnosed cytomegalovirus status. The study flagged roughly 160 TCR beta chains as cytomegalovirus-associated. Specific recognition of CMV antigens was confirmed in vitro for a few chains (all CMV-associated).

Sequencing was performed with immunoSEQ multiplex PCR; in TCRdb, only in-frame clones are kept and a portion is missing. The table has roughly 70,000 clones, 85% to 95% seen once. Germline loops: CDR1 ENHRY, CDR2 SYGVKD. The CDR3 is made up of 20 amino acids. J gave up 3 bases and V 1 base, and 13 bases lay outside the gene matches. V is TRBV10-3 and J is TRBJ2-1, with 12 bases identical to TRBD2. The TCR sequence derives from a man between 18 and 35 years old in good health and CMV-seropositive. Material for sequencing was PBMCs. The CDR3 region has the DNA TGTGCCATCAGTGAGTTCCCGACTAGCGGGAGAGGAGGCCTCTACAATGAGCAGTTCTTC. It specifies CAISEFPTSGRGGLYNEQFF.